Listed here are 27 T cell receptor beta chains from one sample, sequenced in a study of shared clonotypes between healthy human individuals. The protocol was immunoSEQ multiplex PCR, while the TCRdb copy is restricted to in-frame clones and leaves out a portion. The table has roughly 2.1 million clones, approximately 94% seen once. Only CD45RO-negative cells positively selected for CCR7 counted as naive CD8 cells, so terminally differentiated effector memory CD45RA+ cells were excluded. Input material: naive CD8+ T cells from PBMCs. These receptors came from a man younger than 35 in good health. Some clones in this sample may be carry-over from other donors' samples.

This clone was counted a single time. The V and J genes are TRBV6-6 and TRBJ2-7; TRBD2 might be the D (6 bases). Germline CDR1 is MNHNY and CDR2 is SVGAGI (reference sequence). The CDR3 loop spans 12 amino acids. V lost 7 bases, J lost 5 bases, and 12 bases lay in between. Here the CDR3 DNA reads TGTGCCAGCACCGACGGCGGGGACGAGCAGTACTTC. This codes for CASTDGGDEQYF.

The chain joins TRBV7-9 to TRBJ2-7; D is possibly TRBD2 (6 bases). Germline CDR1 SEHNR, CDR2 FQNEAQ (reference sequence). This CDR3 region has 14 residues. Between the trimmed V and J ends, which lost 3 bases and 2 bases, there was a span of 11 bases. CDR3 nucleotides: TGTGCCAGCAGCTTCCGGGACTGGCCCTACGAGCAGTACTTC. It translates to CASSFRDWPYEQYF.

This chain joins TRBV27 and TRBJ1-3; TRBD1 is a possible D gene (5 bases). Germline loops: CDR1 MNHEY, CDR2 SMNVEV (reference sequence). This CDR3 contains 18 residues. Trimming left V 0 bases short and J 1 base short, with 16 bases between. The CDR3 is CASSLSFQGVASGNTIYF. CDR3 sequence (DNA): TGTGCCAGCAGTTTATCGTTTCAAGGGGTCGCATCTGGAAACACCATATATTTT.

The CDR3 bases are TGCGCCAGCAGCCTCCTAGCGGGAGCAACCTACAATGAGCAGTTCTTC. Protein: CASSLLAGATYNEQFF. The V gene is TRBV4-1, the J gene TRBJ2-1; 10 bases align to TRBD2. The CDR3 contains 16 residues. The ends lost 4 bases at V and 2 bases at J; junction bases unmatched: 5. Germline assignment: CDR1 MGHRA and CDR2 YSYEKL.

The table lists this clone with a count of one. The same CDR3 is also encoded by other DNA sequences in this sample. The chain is built from TRBV6-1 and TRBJ2-7, with 9 bases fitting TRBD1. The germline V gene has CDR1 MNHNS and CDR2 SASEGT. V lost 3 bases and J lost 1; bases outside the gene matches: 1. The CDR3 loop spans 14 amino acids. CDR3 sequence (DNA): TGTGCCAGCAGTGATGGGACAGGGTCCTACGAGCAGTACTTC. This sequence encodes CASSDGTGSYEQYF.

This rearrangement joins TRBV28 to TRBJ2-7; 9 nucleotides agree with TRBD1. CDR1 MDHEN and CDR2 SYDVKM come from the germline V gene. The CDR3 sequence is 15 residues long. Unmatched junction bases numbered 5, after V lost 5 bases and J lost 0 bases. CDR3 DNA: TGTGCCAGCAGTACCCGGGACAGGGCCTCCTACGAGCAGTACTTC. Protein product: CASSTRDRASYEQYF.

The gene calls are TRBV9 and TRBJ2-7; tentatively, D is TRBD1 or TRBD2 (7 bases each). The CDR3 length is 14 residues. V was cut by 2 bases and J by 5 bases, with 14 bases left in between. Per the germline V gene, CDR1 is SGDLS and CDR2 is YYNGEE. The CDR3 spells CASSVDSGGDEQYF. CDR3 DNA: TGTGCCAGCAGCGTCGACTCAGGGGGGGACGAGCAGTACTTC.

J is TRBJ2-1 and V is TRBV5-4, with TRBD2 identical over 13 bases. Germline V gives CDR1 SGHNT, CDR2 YYREEE (reference sequence). V dropped 10 bases and J dropped 10; count of bases not matched to a gene: 11. The CDR3 is made up of 14 amino acids. In DNA form, the CDR3 reads TGTGCCGGGGGGACTAGCGGGGACTACAGGGAGCAGTTCTTC. Residues: CAGGTSGDYREQFF.

As regards this clone: This sample also contains other DNA sequences that code for the same CDR3. The rearrangement joins TRBV4-1 to TRBJ2-7, with D tentatively TRBD2 (5 bases). The CDR3 extends over 13 amino acids. Trimming took 3 bases from V and 1 from J, leaving 7 bases between them. CDR1 MGHRA and CDR2 YSYEKL come from the germline V gene. The CDR3 DNA follows: TGCGCCAGCAGCCAGGGGAGATCCTACGAGCAGTACTTC. It encodes CASSQGRSYEQYF.

The chain carries TRBV4-3 and TRBJ2-1; 12 nucleotides align to TRBD2. The germline CDR1 and CDR2 sequences are LGHNA and YSLEER. The CDR3 runs to 16 residues. With 0 bases clipped from V and 9 bases from J, the junction kept 6 bases outside the gene matches. CDR3 DNA sequence: TGCGCCAGCAGCCAAGATCGACTAGCGGGAGTGGTTGAGCAGTTCTTC. It yields the protein CASSQDRLAGVVEQFF.

This clone is a singleton in its sample. This chain links TRBV7-9 with TRBJ2-7, with D perhaps matching TRBD1 (6 bases). Germline V gene sequence: CDR1 SEHNR, CDR2 FQNEAQ (reference sequence). This CDR3 comprises 14 residues. V shed 4 bases and J shed 6 bases, with 16 bases lying between them. The CDR3 DNA reads TGTGCCAGCAGCTCTCAGGGGTCTACCACCGAGCAGTACTTC. It specifies CASSSQGSTTEQYF.

V gene TRBV6-5 combines with J gene TRBJ2-7; 15 positions match TRBD2. Trimming cost V 2 bases and J 6 bases; bases outside gene matches: 2. The CDR3 totals 15 residues. Germline CDR1 reads MNHEY; CDR2 reads SVGAGI. For the CDR3, the DNA is TGTGCCAGCAGTTACGGGACTAGCGGGAGGTCCGAGCAGTACTTC. Translating it yields CASSYGTSGRSEQYF.

This clone was found a few times. This chain connects TRBV19 to TRBJ2-1; 9 bases are shared with TRBD2. Germline V gene sequence: CDR1 LNHDA, CDR2 SQIVND (reference sequence). The junction had 10 bases not matched to a gene; V was cut back by 5 bases and J by 5 bases. The CDR3 is 16 amino acids. CDR3 loop: CASSYSPGLANNEQFF. CDR3 in DNA: TGTGCCAGTAGTTACAGTCCGGGACTAGCCAACAATGAGCAGTTCTTC.

The CDR3 nucleotides are TGTGCCAGCAGTGGGTTGGTAGGGAGAGCCACTTACGAGCAGTACTTC. This codes for CASSGLVGRATYEQYF. The chain recombines TRBV2 with TRBJ2-7, with D maybe TRBD2 (5 bases). Trimming cost V 4 bases and J 4 bases, with 20 bases left between them. Germline V gene lookup returns CDR1 SNHLY and CDR2 FYNNEI. The CDR3 is 16 residues long. Supplemented by reference TRBV2 and TRBJ2-7, the full variable domain reads EPEVTQTPSHQVTQMGQEVILRCVPISNHLYFYWYRQILGQKVEFLVSFYNNEISEKSEIFDDQFSVERPDGSNFTLKIRSTKLEDSAMYFCASSGLVGRATYEQYFGPGTRLTVT.

Only one count was recorded for this clone. V and J are TRBV14 and TRBJ1-5; 9 bases map to TRBD1. Trimming removed 2 bases from V and 1 base from J; junction bases left unmatched: 6. This CDR3 contains 17 residues. The germline CDR1 and CDR2 sequences are SGHDN and FVKESK. As DNA, the CDR3 is TGTGCCAGCAGCCAAACAGGGGGCCCTTTAAGCAATCAGCCCCAGCATTTT. Its protein product is CASSQTGGPLSNQPQHF.

The V gene is TRBV27, the J gene TRBJ2-7, with TRBD1 matching over 8 bases. The ends lost 5 bases at V and 2 bases at J; junction bases unmatched: 8. This CDR3 comprises 15 residues. Per the germline V gene, CDR1 is MNHEY and CDR2 is SMNVEV (reference sequence). The CDR3 reads CASSRGQGPTYEQYF. CDR3 sequence (DNA): TGTGCCAGCAGTAGAGGACAGGGTCCCACCTACGAGCAGTACTTC.

V usage is TRBV15 and J usage is TRBJ2-2; 10 nucleotides align to TRBD2. CDR3 size: 16 residues. Germline loops: CDR1 LNHNV, CDR2 YYDKDF (reference sequence). Trimming cost V 5 bases and J 4 bases; bases outside gene matches: 7. CDR3 bases: TGTGCCACCAGCGAGGAAACTAGCGGGACCACCGGGGAGCTGTTTTTT. It specifies CATSEETSGTTGELFF. The full variable domain, completed using reference TRBV15 and TRBJ2-2, is DAMVIQNPRYQVTQFGKPVTLSCSQTLNHNVMYWYQQKSSQAPKLLFHYYDKDFNNEADTPDNFQSRRPNTSFCFLDIRSPGLGDTAMYLCATSEETSGTTGELFFGEGSRLTVL.

This clone has a single count. The chain employs TRBV4-1 and TRBJ2-7; TRBD2 matches at 13 bases. J gave up 7 bases and V 0 bases, and 6 bases lay outside the gene matches. Germline-derived CDR1 and CDR2 are MGHRA and YSYEKL. The CDR3 spans 16 residues. CDR3 nucleotides: TGCGCCAGCAGCCAAGAACCGGGACTAGCGGGATGGGAGCAGTACTTC. Translating it yields CASSQEPGLAGWEQYF.

The chain carries TRBV6-1 and TRBJ1-6; D gene unclear. CDR1 is MNHNS and CDR2 is SASEGT in the germline V gene. The germline V and J ends were trimmed by 2 bases and 10 bases, with 12 bases remaining between them. This CDR3 comprises 14 residues. The CDR3 nucleotides read TGTGCCAGCAGTGAATTGGGGTACGGATCACCCCTCCACTTT. Translating gives CASSELGYGSPLHF.

This chain joins TRBV29-1 and TRBJ1-4, with 7 bases lining up with TRBD1. There are 15 residues in the CDR3. Germline V CDR1 and CDR2: SQVTM, ANQGSEA. Losses at the gene ends were 7 bases for V and 0 bases for J; bases not matched to a gene: 8. The CDR3 sequence: CSGGEGGSTNEKLFF. CDR3 sequence (DNA): TGCAGCGGGGGGGAAGGGGGCTCAACTAATGAAAAACTGTTTTTT.

The rearrangement joins TRBV27 to TRBJ1-1; 10 nucleotides align to TRBD1. V lost 5 bases, J lost 5 bases, and 8 bases stayed unmatched. The CDR3 spans 15 residues. The germline V gene encodes CDR1 MNHEY and CDR2 SMNVEV (reference sequence). CDR3 loop: CASSTRTGGDTEAFF. CDR3 bases: TGTGCCAGCAGTACCCGGACAGGGGGGGATACTGAAGCTTTCTTT.

The V gene is TRBV19, the J gene TRBJ1-5; D perhaps matches TRBD1 (5 bases). The germline CDR1 and CDR2 sequences are LNHDA and SQIVND (reference sequence). The CDR3 is 15 residues long. V was pared by 6 bases and J by 6 bases, with 18 bases between. CDR3 nucleotide sequence: TGTGCCAGTAGATGGGGCAGCCTAACCGTTCAGCCCCAGCATTTT. As protein: CASRWGSLTVQPQHF.

CDR3 sequence: CASSVKREVDTDTQYF. The CDR3 DNA reads TGTGCCAGCAGCGTGAAGCGGGAGGTCGACACAGATACGCAGTATTTT. The V call is TRBV9, the J call TRBJ2-3; 9 bases match TRBD2. Trimming took 2 bases from V and 2 from J; bases not matched to a gene: 6. Germline V gives CDR1 SGDLS, CDR2 YYNGEE. The CDR3 length is 16 residues. Drawing the rest from reference TRBV9 and TRBJ2-3, the complete variable domain is DSGVTQTPKHLITATGQRVTLRCSPRSGDLSVYWYQQSLDQGLQFLIQYYNGEERAKGNILERFSAQQFPDLHSELNLSSLELGDSALYFCASSVKREVDTDTQYFGPGTRLTVL.

The chain joins TRBV7-6 to TRBJ2-2, with TRBD2 matching 7 bases. The CDR3 runs 14 residues. Germline loops: CDR1 SGHVS, CDR2 FNYEAQ. The trim removed 5 bases at V and 4 bases at J, leaving 4 bases unmatched. CDR3 nucleotide sequence: TGTGCCAGCAGCCCGGGGGGAAGCACCGGGGAGCTGTTTTTT. It specifies CASSPGGSTGELFF.

This rearrangement joins TRBV27 to TRBJ2-1; D perhaps matches TRBD1 (6 bases). V was cut by 11 bases and J by 0 bases, with 11 bases left in between. The length of the CDR3 is 13 residues. Germline CDR1 MNHEY, CDR2 SMNVEV (reference sequence). The CDR3 here is CASTGYSYNEQFF. For the CDR3, the DNA is TGTGCCTCCACAGGGTACTCCTACAATGAGCAGTTCTTC.

The V call is TRBV19, the J call TRBJ2-7; 9 bases agree with TRBD1. This CDR3 region has 16 residues. V shed 0 bases and J 5 bases; nucleotides not matched to a gene: 8. Germline values: CDR1 LNHDA, CDR2 SQIVND (reference sequence). The CDR3 region is CASSIDRTGVWDEQYF. CDR3 nucleotide sequence: TGTGCCAGTAGTATAGATCGGACAGGGGTGTGGGACGAGCAGTACTTC.

The chain is built from TRBV5-6 and TRBJ2-7; 7 positions agree with TRBD1. Germline V lookup: CDR1 SGHDT, CDR2 YYEEEE. The V and J ends lost 5 bases and 2 bases, in that order; junction bases with no gene match: 7. The CDR3 is 14 amino acids. In nucleotides, the CDR3 is TGTGCCAGCAGATCGACAGGGAATCCCTACGAGCAGTACTTC. Translated: CASRSTGNPYEQYF.